The 9 T cell receptor beta chains below come from one sample, sequenced in a study of persistence of HIV-infected CD4 T cells. This nonspecific control used anti-CD3/anti-CD28 bead stimulation of CD4+ T cells. Responding CD4+ T cells were sorted by upregulation of both CD40 ligand and CD69. For these TCRs, the target antigens are not known. The libraries were made with immunoSEQ version 4 in survey mode. Generated by immunoSEQ multiplex PCR, the TCRdb table keeps only in-frame clones and is missing some. The table lists over 35,000 clones, 89% of them singletons. This specimen consisted of CD4+ T cells sorted from PBMCs after approximately 19-hour stimulation, obtained from a patient who received antiretroviral therapy. These receptors originate from an adult man with HIV who was CMV-seropositive.

The rearrangement uses TRBV5-5 and TRBJ1-2; possible D gene TRBD1, 6 bases. The CDR3 has 13 residues. Deletions cut 1 base from V and 8 bases from J, with 12 bases between. Germline V gene sequence: CDR1 SGHKS, CDR2 YYEKEE (reference sequence). The CDR3 nucleotides are TGTGCCAGCAGCTTGTGGGAAACAGGGGGCTACACCTTC. It codes for CASSLWETGGYTF.

The chain carries TRBV6-5 and TRBJ1-1; possible D gene TRBD1, 5 bases. This CDR3 has 15 amino acids. V shed 0 bases and J shed 4 bases, with 12 bases lying between them. Germline V CDR1 and CDR2: MNHEY, SVGAGI. CDR3 loop: CASSYSGRRGTEAFF. The CDR3 coding sequence is TGTGCCAGCAGTTACTCGGGGCGGAGGGGCACTGAAGCTTTCTTT.

This sequence joins TRBV2 and TRBJ2-3; 7 positions agree with TRBD2. V trimming: 8 bases; J trimming: 3 bases; junction bases outside the gene matches: 5. Germline V gene sequence: CDR1 SNHLY, CDR2 FYNNEI. The CDR3 loop spans 13 amino acids. The CDR3 loop reads CASETGGTDTQYF. The CDR3 nucleotides read TGTGCCAGCGAAACGGGAGGTACAGATACGCAGTATTTT.

V and J are TRBV15 and TRBJ1-5; D uncertain. Deletions cut 0 bases from V and 1 base from J, with 13 bases between. This CDR3 is 17 amino acids long. Germline CDR1 reads LNHNV; CDR2 reads YYDKDF (reference sequence). The CDR3 DNA reads as TGTGCCACCAGCAGAGATAGGCCGGGGTCAAGCAATCAGCCCCAGCATTTT. It codes for CATSRDRPGSSNQPQHF.

This chain links TRBV7-8 with TRBJ2-3; the match to TRBD1 covers 9 bases. This CDR3 region has 17 residues. Germline values: CDR1 SGHVS, CDR2 FQNEAQ. V was pared by 1 base and J by 1 base, with 6 bases of the junction left unmatched. CDR3 sequence reads: CASSLGGGQGGTDTQYF. The CDR3 bases are TGTGCCAGCAGCTTAGGAGGGGGACAGGGCGGCACAGATACGCAGTATTTT.

V gene TRBV6-6 combines with J gene TRBJ1-1; D remains unclear. The V and J ends lost 6 bases and 11 bases respectively, with 16 bases between them. The length of the CDR3 is 12 residues. Germline CDR1 reads MNHNY; CDR2 reads SVGAGI (reference sequence). This chain's CDR3 is CASSPGQFSAFF. In DNA, the CDR3 is TGTGCCAGCAGCCCCGGTCAATTTAGCGCTTTCTTT.

The rearrangement links TRBV5-4 to TRBJ2-1; possible D gene TRBD2, 5 bases. The CDR3 sequence is 15 residues long. CDR1 and CDR2 (germline): SGHNT, YYREEE (reference sequence). Trimming pared 2 bases from V and 4 bases from J, leaving 13 bases between. The CDR3 bases are TGTGCCAGCAGCTTTCGGAGGACCGGATACAATGAGCAGTTCTTC. It translates to CASSFRRTGYNEQFF.

J is TRBJ1-1 and V is TRBV2; D perhaps matches TRBD1 (5 bases). The V gene's germline CDR1 is SNHLY and CDR2 FYNNEI. The CDR3 covers 13 residues. V shed 10 bases and J shed 1 base, with 13 bases lying between them. CDR3 residues: CATIQDGNTEAFF. DNA for the CDR3: TGTGCCACGATACAGGACGGGAACACTGAAGCTTTCTTT.

The V gene is TRBV5-1, the J gene TRBJ2-7; D could derive from TRBD1 or TRBD2 (5 bases each). Germline V lookup: CDR1 SGHRS, CDR2 YFSETQ. This CDR3 is built from 15 residues. V was cut by 3 bases and J by 5 bases, with 18 bases left in between. Written as DNA, the CDR3 is TGCGCCAGCAGCTCCGATGGGGGACCTGAGGACGAGCAGTACTTC. Its translation: CASSSDGGPEDEQYF. The full variable domain, in which reference TRBV5-1 and TRBJ2-7 provide the parts outside the CDR3, is KAGVTQTPRYLIKTRGQQVTLSCSPISGHRSVSWYQQTPGQGLQFLFEYFSETQRNKGNFPGRFSGRQFSNSRSEMNVSTLELGDSALYLCASSSDGGPEDEQYFGPGTRLTVT.